This T cell receptor (beta chain) came from a study of OX40 agonist ivuxolimab in advanced cancers. Study-wide background: Earlier anti-PD-1, anti-PD-L1 or anti-CTLA-4 therapy was permitted; under 50% had received some.

This CDR3 spans 14 amino acids. V dropped 2 bases and J dropped 0 bases, with 4 bases sitting between them. CDR1 is MNHNY and CDR2 is SVGAGI in the germline V gene (reference sequence). Profiled with immunoSEQ multiplex PCR; TCRdb holds only in-frame clones, not every one. In the table there are 60,000 to 75,000 clones, roughly 87% of which are singletons. The V and J genes are TRBV6-6 and TRBJ1-4; no firm D call. The sample consisted of CD4+ or CD8+ T cells sorted from blood, taken in a trial of the OX40 agonist ivuxolimab. This receptor was obtained from an adult with an advanced solid tumor such as melanoma, head and neck, liver or kidney cancer. CDR3 protein: CASSYRSTNEKLFF. The CDR3 coding sequence is TGTGCCAGCAGTTACAGATCAACTAATGAAAAACTGTTTTTT.